This T cell receptor (beta chain) was retrieved from a study of cytomegalovirus exposure and HLA in healthy donors. Whole-study findings and limits: The authors later found HLA-associated TCR beta chains more clonally expanded than equally common others. In a later analysis, the majority of CMV-associated beta chains seemingly showed HLA restriction. Sequencing likely produced, as an artifact, a cluster of highly shared sequence variants. The study carried out a later analysis of TCR beta sequences. It associated approximately 16,000 of them with specific HLA alleles at a false discovery rate of 0.05.

About this clone: As yet, its antigen is unknown.

PCR was performed using 60 Vbeta and 13 Jbeta primers. Clones were sequenced by immunoSEQ multiplex PCR, and TCRdb holds only the in-frame ones, with some missing. The sample yields about 190,000 clones, approximately 79% seen once. What was sequenced was PBMCs. The clonotype comes from a woman between 18 and 29 years old in good health and CMV-seronegative.

CDR3 protein: CSVRGLAGGSYNEQFF. As DNA, the CDR3 is TGCAGCGTGCGGGGACTAGCGGGGGGTTCCTACAATGAGCAGTTCTTC. The chain employs TRBV29-1 and TRBJ2-1, with 15 bases matching TRBD2. Trimming removed 6 bases from V and 1 base from J; junction bases left unmatched: 4. CDR3 length: 16 amino acids. Germline lookup yields CDR1 SQVTM and CDR2 ANQGSEA.